The present T cell receptor (beta chain) was sequenced within a study of control samples from healthy donors and cancer patients. CDR1 and CDR2 (germline): MNHEY, SMNVEV (reference sequence). The CDR3 has 15 residues. Only in-frame clones appear in the TCRdb table, and some are missing; sequencing was by immunoSEQ multiplex PCR. The sample records under 80,000 clones, about 94% being singletons. This TCR was sampled from a woman aged 30 to 39 in good health. The V gene is TRBV27, the J gene TRBJ1-3, with TRBD1 identical over 8 bases. The sample taken for sequencing was blood. This CDR3 reads CSRAGVDRDVGTIYF. DNA of the CDR3: TGTTCTCGAGCAGGGGTGGACAGGGATGTCGGCACCATATATTTT.